This T cell receptor beta chain is from a study of post-analysis software for immune sequencing data. Overall study findings and caveats: Higher frequency in patients than in controls was seen for a handful of TRBV segments, with TRBV5-6, TRBV5-1 and TRBV20-1 among them.

In the case of this clonotype: Its cognate antigen is unknown.

Germline V CDR1 and CDR2: DFQATT, SNEGSKA (reference sequence). This CDR3 has 15 residues. Unmatched junction bases numbered 10, after V lost 4 bases and J lost 7 bases. Included in the TCR beta cDNA libraries were unique molecular identifiers. MiXCR, run by TCRdb on the PCR reads, gives a single entry per CDR3 protein. This table holds approximately 660,000 distinct CDR3 sequences, around 60% found once. This TCR was sampled from a girl aged 2 to 10 with multiple sclerosis. The rearrangement uses TRBV20-1 and TRBJ2-1, with 10 bases lining up with TRBD1. Source material: blood. CDR3 in DNA: TGCAGTGCTACTATAGGACAGGGGGGGATAAATGAGCAGTTCTTC. Translating it yields CSATIGQGGINEQFF.